Each of the 27 T cell receptor beta chains below was sequenced from the same sample in a study of T cell repertoires in cytomegalovirus infection. One entry per CDR3 protein results from TCRdb running MiXCR on the reads. Of a few hundred thousand distinct CDR3 sequences in the sample, approximately 40% were seen once. The antigens for these receptors are not known. The specimen comprised cultured PBMCs, sampled from culture after CMV antigen stimulation. Receptors originate from a human donor in good health (CMV status not recorded). Some clones in this sample may be carry-over from other donors' samples.

This clonotype was observed a handful of times. The CDR3 loop is CASSPTGGSWEKLFF. DNA of the CDR3: TGTGCCAGCAGTCCTACAGGGGGCTCTTGGGAAAAACTGTTTTTT. The chain employs TRBV12-3 or TRBV12-4 and TRBJ1-4; 9 nucleotides align to TRBD1. Trimming cost V 5 bases and J 8 bases; bases outside gene matches: 9. The CDR3 contains 15 residues.

The chain uses TRBV7-2 and TRBJ2-2; 8 nucleotides align to TRBD1. Germline CDR1 and CDR2: SGHTA and FQGNSA. V dropped 2 bases and J dropped 3; count of bases not matched to a gene: 5. The CDR3 length is 16 residues. The CDR3 nucleotides read TGTGCCAGCAGCTTATTCGAGACAGGGGACACCGGGGAGCTGTTTTTT. The encoded protein is CASSLFETGDTGELFF.

The V gene is TRBV6-2 or TRBV6-3, the J gene TRBJ2-7; weak D call: TRBD1 (5 bases). V lost 6 bases and J lost 3, with 12 bases in between. Germline CDR1 reads MNHEY; CDR2 reads SVGEGT. CDR3 length: 13 amino acids. The CDR3 spells CASSAPGHYEQYF. The CDR3 nucleotides read TGTGCCAGCAGCGCCCCAGGACACTACGAGCAGTACTTC.

In this sample, this clonotype turned up a few times. The rearrangement uses TRBV28 and TRBJ1-6; D gene uncertain. V shed 3 bases and J shed 8 bases, with 11 bases lying between them. The CDR3 is made up of 14 amino acids. CDR1 is MDHEN and CDR2 is SYDVKM in the germline V gene. This CDR3 is CASSFPRDDSPLHF. The CDR3, as DNA: TGTGCCAGCAGTTTTCCAAGGGATGATTCACCCCTCCACTTT.

The chain is built from TRBV5-1 and TRBJ1-6; 9 bases align to TRBD1. Trimming took 0 bases from V and 14 from J; bases not matched to a gene: 6. The CDR3 sequence is 14 residues long. The germline V gene has CDR1 SGHRS and CDR2 YFSETQ. The CDR3 spells CASSLGIRDRALHF. CDR3 DNA: TGCGCCAGCAGCTTGGGTATCCGGGACAGGGCCCTCCACTTT.

This clonotype turned up a few times. The gene calls are TRBV7-9 and TRBJ1-6, with 7 nucleotides matching TRBD1. V was pared by 5 bases and J by 5 bases, with 9 bases of the junction left unmatched. CDR1 is SEHNR and CDR2 is FQNEAQ in the germline V gene (reference sequence). This CDR3 has 16 residues. The CDR3 protein is CASSERQGSDNSPLHF. The CDR3 DNA reads as TGTGCCAGCAGCGAGAGACAGGGAAGCGATAATTCACCCCTCCACTTT.

The V gene is TRBV18, the J gene TRBJ2-3; possibly TRBD1 for D (5 bases). From germline, CDR1 is KGHSH and CDR2 LQKENI. V lost 3 bases and J lost 0, with 13 bases in between. There are 16 residues in the CDR3. CDR3 nucleotide sequence: TGTGCCAGCTCACCGCCAGCCAGGGCTAGCACAGATACGCAGTATTTT. It translates to CASSPPARASTDTQYF.

This chain connects TRBV4-1 to TRBJ2-7; D not resolved. Germline values: CDR1 MGHRA, CDR2 YSYEKL. The CDR3 loop spans 13 amino acids. Trimming cost V 0 bases and J 9 bases, with 12 bases left between them. The CDR3 reads CASSQDVMLSQYF. As DNA, the CDR3 is TGCGCCAGCAGCCAAGATGTAATGCTGTCGCAGTACTTC.

This clonotype was picked up a small number of times. This CDR3 reads CATAGVSGGYNEQFF. Written as DNA, the CDR3 is TGTGCCACCGCGGGGGTTAGCGGGGGCTACAATGAGCAGTTCTTC. This rearrangement joins TRBV7-2 to TRBJ2-1, with TRBD2 matching over 9 bases. This CDR3 is 15 amino acids long. Germline CDR1 reads SGHTA; CDR2 reads FQGNSA. V lost 10 bases, J lost 3 bases, and 10 bases stayed unmatched.

The rearrangement joins TRBV7-8 to TRBJ1-5, with 9 nucleotides matching TRBD1. V trimming: 1 base; J trimming: 5 bases; junction bases outside the gene matches: 3. The CDR3 has 15 residues. The V gene's germline CDR1 is SGHVS and CDR2 FQNEAQ. The CDR3, as DNA: TGTGCCAGCAGCTTAGGGACAGGGGTTGATCAGCCCCAGCATTTT. It translates to CASSLGTGVDQPQHF. Drawing the rest from reference TRBV7-8 and TRBJ1-5, the complete variable domain is GAGVSQSPRYKVAKRGQDVALRCDPISGHVSLFWYQQALGQGPEFLTYFQNEAQLDKSGLPSDRFFAERPEGSVSTLKIQRTQQEDSAVYLCASSLGTGVDQPQHFGDGTRLSIL.

This clonotype was counted once. This sequence joins TRBV20-1 and TRBJ2-1; possibly TRBD1 or TRBD2 for D (5 bases each). CDR3 length: 13 residues. With 7 bases removed from V and 6 bases from J, the gap between germline ends came to 16 bases. Germline-derived CDR1 and CDR2 are DFQATT and SNEGSKA (reference sequence). The CDR3: CSVTGFGGNEQFF. In nucleotides, the CDR3 is TGCAGTGTGACTGGTTTTGGGGGCAATGAGCAGTTCTTC.

The count of this clonotype is one. The junction departs from germline at one end; a sequencing error may be responsible. The V call is TRBV7-6, the J call TRBJ2-7; D unresolved. Germline V gives CDR1 SGHVS, CDR2 FNYEAQ. This CDR3 is built from 13 residues. The CDR3 is CASSPIWTSLLHF. DNA for the CDR3: TGTGCCAGCAGTCCAATATGGACCAGCCTTCTTCACTTC. Full variable domain (outside the CDR3, taken from reference TRBV7-6 and TRBJ2-7): GAGVSQSPRYKVTKRGQDVALRCDPISGHVSLYWYRQALGQGPEFLTYFNYEAQQDKSGLPNDRFSAERPEGSISTLTIQRTEQRDSAMYRCASSPIWTSLLHFGPGTRLTVT.

The chain employs TRBV6-2 or TRBV6-3 and TRBJ2-2; D unclear. Germline CDR1 reads MNHEY; CDR2 reads SVGEGT. The ends were cut back, 6 bases at V and 4 bases at J, with 12 bases in the middle. CDR3 length: 14 residues. In DNA, the CDR3 is TGTGCCAGCAGCAGACGGTTGACCACCGGGGAGCTGTTTTTT. This sequence encodes CASSRRLTTGELFF.

CDR3 DNA sequence: TGTGCCAGCACGGAGACGTACTACGAGCAGTACTTC. Protein: CASTETYYEQYF. V gene TRBV6-1 combines with J gene TRBJ2-7; D is unclear. The V end lost 7 bases, the J end lost 3 bases, and 10 bases lay between the germline ends. Germline loops: CDR1 MNHNS, CDR2 SASEGT. The CDR3 contains 12 residues.

In this sample, this clonotype turned up many times. The J gene is TRBJ1-5, the V gene TRBV6-6, with D uncertain. This CDR3 is built from 13 residues. V lost 4 bases and J lost 5, with 9 bases in between. Germline V gene lookup returns CDR1 MNHNY and CDR2 SVGAGI (reference sequence). The CDR3 sequence: CASSSSWDQPQHF. For the CDR3, the DNA is TGTGCCAGCAGTTCCTCGTGGGATCAGCCCCAGCATTTT.

This clonotype was seen just once. The chain combines TRBV4-2 with TRBJ2-3; 9 bases line up with TRBD2. Germline V gives CDR1 LGHNA, CDR2 YNFKEQ. V shed 2 bases, J shed 4 bases, and the junction held 7 bases outside the gene matches. The CDR3 spans 16 residues. For the CDR3, the DNA is TGTGCCAGCAGCCAACTGGGCGGGGGGGCCGCAGATACGCAGTATTTT. Encoded protein: CASSQLGGGAADTQYF.

This CDR3 is CASRDRDSGEQYF. The CDR3 DNA sequence: TGTGCCAGCAGAGACCGGGACTCTGGCGAGCAGTACTTC. V usage is TRBV5-4 and J usage is TRBJ2-7; TRBD2 might be the D (6 bases). The CDR3 length is 13 residues. V lost 5 bases, J lost 6 bases, and 15 bases lay in between. Germline CDR1 and CDR2: SGHNT and YYREEE (reference sequence).

In this sample, this clonotype turned up a few times. This chain links TRBV11-2 with TRBJ2-2; D is perhaps TRBD1 or TRBD2 (5 bases each). CDR1 and CDR2 (germline): SGHAT, FQNNGV. Trimming took 6 bases from V and 6 from J, leaving 26 bases between them. The CDR3 sequence is 18 residues long. The CDR3 sequence: CASRSIRAGDRGPGELFF. The CDR3 DNA sequence: TGTGCCAGCAGAAGTATCCGGGCTGGGGACCGTGGTCCCGGGGAGCTGTTTTTT.

This clonotype was seen repeatedly, ten times or more. The V call is TRBV7-8, the J call TRBJ1-2; D remains unclear. Germline loops: CDR1 SGHVS, CDR2 FQNEAQ. V was cut by 0 bases and J by 4 bases, with 9 bases left in between. The CDR3 extends over 14 amino acids. The CDR3 is CASSLAQLGYGYTF. CDR3 nucleotide sequence: TGTGCCAGCAGCTTAGCTCAGTTAGGCTATGGCTACACCTTC.

The gene calls are TRBV7-2 and TRBJ2-3; possible D gene TRBD1, 6 bases. V dropped 6 bases and J dropped 1 base, with 11 bases sitting between them. This CDR3 spans 14 amino acids. Looked up from germline, CDR1 is SGHTA and CDR2 is FQGNSA. DNA of the CDR3: TGTGCCAGCAGGTTATGGGGGCGCACAGATACGCAGTATTTT. Translation gives CASRLWGRTDTQYF.

This chain uses TRBV5-1 with TRBJ2-5, with D possibly being TRBD1 (6 bases). Trimming removed 3 bases from V and 2 bases from J, with 11 bases in between. Germline V gives CDR1 SGHRS, CDR2 YFSETQ. The CDR3 sequence is 14 residues long. The CDR3 here is CASSSNGQQETQYF. DNA of the CDR3: TGCGCCAGCAGCTCAAACGGACAGCAAGAGACCCAGTACTTC.

Comments on this clonotype: Relative to the germline gene, one junction end is altered; a read error may explain this. This chain links TRBV4-1 with TRBJ2-7; TRBD2 might be the D (5 bases). Germline values: CDR1 MGHRA, CDR2 YSYEKL. The CDR3 length is 17 residues. For the CDR3, the DNA is TGTGCCAGCAGCCAACAAGAGGGCCAGGCCCTCTCCTACGAGCAGTACTTC. This translates into CASSQQEGQALSYEQYF.

The gene calls are TRBV6-1 and TRBJ1-1; D possibly corresponds to TRBD1 (5 bases). Trimming cost V 11 bases and J 0 bases, with 13 bases left between them. The CDR3 contains 13 residues. Looked up from germline, CDR1 is MNHNS and CDR2 is SASEGT. The CDR3 DNA sequence: TGTGCCGGCCGGACGGACATGAACACTGAAGCTTTCTTT. It specifies CAGRTDMNTEAFF.

J is TRBJ2-1 and V is TRBV6-2 or TRBV6-3; TRBD2 matches at 7 bases. Germline V lookup: CDR1 MNHEY, CDR2 SVGEGT. After removal of 4 bases from V and 7 bases from J, the junction contained 4 bases not matched to a gene. The CDR3 is 13 amino acids. The CDR3, as DNA: TGTGCCAGCAGTTGGGACTACCGGAATGAGCAGTTCTTC. Translating it yields CASSWDYRNEQFF.

The rearrangement joins TRBV7-9 to TRBJ1-5; 9 nucleotides align to TRBD1. This CDR3 contains 15 residues. Losses at the gene ends were 6 bases for V and 1 base for J; bases not matched to a gene: 4. Germline CDR1 is SEHNR and CDR2 is FQNEAQ (reference sequence). The CDR3 reads CASRKQGASNQPQHF. The DNA of the CDR3 is TGTGCCAGCAGGAAACAGGGGGCGAGCAATCAGCCCCAGCATTTT.

This clonotype was picked up a small number of times. This chain uses TRBV12-3 or TRBV12-4 with TRBJ2-2; D is possibly TRBD2 (6 bases). The CDR3 extends over 14 amino acids. The germline V and J ends were trimmed by 5 bases and 5 bases, with 12 bases remaining between them. Here the CDR3 DNA reads TGTGCCAGCAGTACGAGACGGGGGACCGGGGAGCTGTTTTTT. Translating gives CASSTRRGTGELFF.

This chain connects TRBV20-1 to TRBJ2-3; D is perhaps TRBD2 (5 bases). Trimming took 5 bases from V and 6 from J, leaving 15 bases between them. The CDR3 loop spans 13 amino acids. The germline V gene has CDR1 DFQATT and CDR2 SNEGSKA (reference sequence). The CDR3 reads CSAAGRTRDTQYF. CDR3 nucleotide sequence: TGCAGTGCTGCGGGCCGAACCCGGGATACGCAGTATTTT.